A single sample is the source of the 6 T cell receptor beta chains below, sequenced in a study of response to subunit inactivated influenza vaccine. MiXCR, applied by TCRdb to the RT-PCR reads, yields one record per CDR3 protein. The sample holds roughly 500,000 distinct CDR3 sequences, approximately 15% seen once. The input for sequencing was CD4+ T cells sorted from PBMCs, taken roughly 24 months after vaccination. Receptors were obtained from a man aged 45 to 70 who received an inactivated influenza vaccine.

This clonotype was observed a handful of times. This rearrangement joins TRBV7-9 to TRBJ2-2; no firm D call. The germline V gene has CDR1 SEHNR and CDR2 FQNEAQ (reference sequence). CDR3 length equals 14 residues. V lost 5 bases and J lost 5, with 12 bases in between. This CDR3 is CASSPRHPTGELFF. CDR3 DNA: TGTGCCAGCAGCCCGAGACATCCGACCGGGGAGCTGTTTTTT.

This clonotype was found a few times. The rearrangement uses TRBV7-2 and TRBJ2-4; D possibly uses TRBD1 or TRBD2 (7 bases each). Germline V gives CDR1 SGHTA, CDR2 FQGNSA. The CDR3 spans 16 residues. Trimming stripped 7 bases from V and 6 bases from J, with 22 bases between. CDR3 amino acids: CASTLMGGGRGNIQYF. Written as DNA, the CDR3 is TGTGCCAGCACCCTAATGGGAGGGGGCAGAGGAAACATTCAGTACTTC.

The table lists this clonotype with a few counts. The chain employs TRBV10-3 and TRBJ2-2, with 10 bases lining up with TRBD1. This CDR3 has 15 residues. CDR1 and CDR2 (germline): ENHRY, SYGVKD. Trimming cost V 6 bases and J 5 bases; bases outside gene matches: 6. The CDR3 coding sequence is TGTGCCATCAGCCTGACAGGGGGCGATACCGGGGAGCTGTTTTTT. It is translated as CAISLTGGDTGELFF.

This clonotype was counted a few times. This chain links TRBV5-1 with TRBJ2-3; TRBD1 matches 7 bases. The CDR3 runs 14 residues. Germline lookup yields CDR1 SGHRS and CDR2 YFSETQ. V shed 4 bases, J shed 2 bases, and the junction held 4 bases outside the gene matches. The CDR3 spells CASSPGQATDTQYF. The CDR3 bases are TGCGCCAGCAGCCCTGGACAGGCCACAGATACGCAGTATTTT.

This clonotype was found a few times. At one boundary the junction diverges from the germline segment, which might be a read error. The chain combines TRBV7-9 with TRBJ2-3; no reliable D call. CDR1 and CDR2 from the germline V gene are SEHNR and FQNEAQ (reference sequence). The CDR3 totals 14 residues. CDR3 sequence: CASNLQGLGDTQYF. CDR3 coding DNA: TGTGCCAGCAACTTACAAGGGTTGGGCGATACGCAGTATTTT.

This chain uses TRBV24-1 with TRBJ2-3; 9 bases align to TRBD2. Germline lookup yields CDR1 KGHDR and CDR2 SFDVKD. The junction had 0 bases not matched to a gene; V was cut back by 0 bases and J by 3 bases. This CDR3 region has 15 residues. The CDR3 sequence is CATSDLTSGTDTQYF. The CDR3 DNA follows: TGTGCCACCAGTGATTTGACTAGCGGGACAGATACGCAGTATTTT.